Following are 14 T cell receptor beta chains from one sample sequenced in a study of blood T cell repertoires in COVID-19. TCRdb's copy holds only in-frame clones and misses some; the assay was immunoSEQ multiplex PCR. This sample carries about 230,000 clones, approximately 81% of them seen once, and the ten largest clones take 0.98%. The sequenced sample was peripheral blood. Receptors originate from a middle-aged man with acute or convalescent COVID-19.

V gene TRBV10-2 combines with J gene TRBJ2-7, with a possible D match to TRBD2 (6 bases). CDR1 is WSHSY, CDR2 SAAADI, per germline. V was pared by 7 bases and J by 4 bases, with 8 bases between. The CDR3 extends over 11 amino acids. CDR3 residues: CASTGGYEQYF. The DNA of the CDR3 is TGCGCCAGCACCGGGGGATACGAGCAGTACTTC.

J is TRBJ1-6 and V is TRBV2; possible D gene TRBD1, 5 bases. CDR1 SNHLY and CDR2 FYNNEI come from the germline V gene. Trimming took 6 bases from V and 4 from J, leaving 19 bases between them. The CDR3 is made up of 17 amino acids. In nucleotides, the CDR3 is TGTGCCAGCAGGCCCCCCATGCTGCAGGGTTATAATTCACCCCTCCACTTT. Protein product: CASRPPMLQGYNSPLHF.

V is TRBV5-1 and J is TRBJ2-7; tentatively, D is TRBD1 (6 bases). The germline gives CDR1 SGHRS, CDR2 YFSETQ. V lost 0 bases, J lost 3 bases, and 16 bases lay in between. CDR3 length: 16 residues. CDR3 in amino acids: CASSLVGQGMLYEQYF. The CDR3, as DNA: TGCGCCAGCAGCTTGGTGGGGCAGGGGATGCTCTACGAGCAGTACTTC.

The CDR3 spells CASSYVSTPGTDTQYF. CDR3 coding DNA: TGTGCCAGCAGTTACGTGAGCACCCCGGGCACAGATACGCAGTATTTT. The chain has TRBV6-2 or TRBV6-3 and TRBJ2-3, with D unresolved. The CDR3 has 16 residues. Germline CDR1 and CDR2: MNHEY and SVGEGT. The V end was cut by 2 bases, the J end by 1 base, with 13 bases between.

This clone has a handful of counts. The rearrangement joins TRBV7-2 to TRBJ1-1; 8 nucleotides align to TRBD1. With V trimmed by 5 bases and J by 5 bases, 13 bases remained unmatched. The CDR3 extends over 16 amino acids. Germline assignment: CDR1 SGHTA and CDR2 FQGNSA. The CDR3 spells CASSTRQGNSGTEAFF. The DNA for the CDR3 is TGTGCCAGCAGCACCCGACAGGGGAACTCTGGAACTGAAGCTTTCTTT.

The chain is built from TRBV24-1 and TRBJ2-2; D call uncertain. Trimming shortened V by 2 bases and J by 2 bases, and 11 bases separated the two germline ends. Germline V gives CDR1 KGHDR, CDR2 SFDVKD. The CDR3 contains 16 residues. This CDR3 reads CATSDYPGINTGELFF. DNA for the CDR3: TGTGCCACCAGTGATTATCCAGGCATAAACACCGGGGAGCTGTTTTTT.

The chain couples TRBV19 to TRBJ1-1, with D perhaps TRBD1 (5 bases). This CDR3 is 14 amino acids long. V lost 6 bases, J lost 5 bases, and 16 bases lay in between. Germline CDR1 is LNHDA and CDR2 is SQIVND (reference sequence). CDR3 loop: CASREGLIGTEAFF. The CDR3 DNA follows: TGTGCCAGTAGGGAGGGGCTTATCGGTACTGAAGCTTTCTTT.

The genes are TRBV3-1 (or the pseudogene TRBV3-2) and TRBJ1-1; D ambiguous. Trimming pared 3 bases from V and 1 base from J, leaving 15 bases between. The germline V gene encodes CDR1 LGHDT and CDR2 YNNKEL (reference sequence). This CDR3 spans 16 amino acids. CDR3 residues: CASSQGGLFRNTEAFF. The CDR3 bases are TGTGCCAGCAGCCAGGGAGGCCTGTTTAGGAACACTGAAGCTTTCTTT.

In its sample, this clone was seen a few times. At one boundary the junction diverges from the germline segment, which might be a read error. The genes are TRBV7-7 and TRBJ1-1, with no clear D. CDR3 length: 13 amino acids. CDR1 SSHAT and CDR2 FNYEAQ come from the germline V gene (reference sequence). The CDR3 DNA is TGTGCTAGCAGCTTTACAGCTAACACTGAAGCTTTCTTT. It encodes CASSFTANTEAFF. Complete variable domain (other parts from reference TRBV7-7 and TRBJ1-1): GAGVSQSPRYKVTKRGQDVTLRCDPISSHATLYWYQQALGQGPEFLTYFNYEAQPDKSGLPSDRFSAERPEGSISTLTIQRTEQRDSAMYRCASSFTANTEAFFGQGTRLTVV.

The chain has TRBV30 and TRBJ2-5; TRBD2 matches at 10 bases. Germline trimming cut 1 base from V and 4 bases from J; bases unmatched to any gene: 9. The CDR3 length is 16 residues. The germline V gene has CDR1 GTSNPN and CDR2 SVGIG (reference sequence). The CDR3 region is CAWSEEAGGPGETQYF. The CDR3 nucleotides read TGTGCCTGGAGTGAAGAAGCGGGGGGGCCGGGAGAGACCCAGTACTTC.

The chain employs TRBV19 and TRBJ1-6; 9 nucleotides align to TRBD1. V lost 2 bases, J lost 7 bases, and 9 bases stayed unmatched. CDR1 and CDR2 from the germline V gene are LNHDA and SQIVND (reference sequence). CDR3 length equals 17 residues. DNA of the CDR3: TGTGCCAGTAGTATACAGGGACAGGGAAGGAAGAATTCACCCCTCCACTTT. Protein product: CASSIQGQGRKNSPLHF. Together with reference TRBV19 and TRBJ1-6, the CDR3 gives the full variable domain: DGGITQSPKYLFRKEGQNVTLSCEQNLNHDAMYWYRQDPGQGLRLIYYSQIVNDFQKGDIAEGYSVSREKKESFPLTVTSAQKNPTAFYLCASSIQGQGRKNSPLHFGNGTRLTVT.

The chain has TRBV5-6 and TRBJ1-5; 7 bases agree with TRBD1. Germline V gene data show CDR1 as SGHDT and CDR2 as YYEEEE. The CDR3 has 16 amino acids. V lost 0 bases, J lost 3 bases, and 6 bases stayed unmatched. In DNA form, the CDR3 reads TGTGCCAGCAGCTTGGGAGGCAGGGGGACCAATCAGCCCCAGCATTTT. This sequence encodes CASSLGGRGTNQPQHF.

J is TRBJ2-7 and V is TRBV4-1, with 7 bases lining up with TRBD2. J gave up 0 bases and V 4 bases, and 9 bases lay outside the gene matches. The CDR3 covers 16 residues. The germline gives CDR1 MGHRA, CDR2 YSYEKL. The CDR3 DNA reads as TGCGCCAGCAGCCGGTCCTCGGCTAGCGGCTCCTACGAGCAGTACTTC. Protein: CASSRSSASGSYEQYF.

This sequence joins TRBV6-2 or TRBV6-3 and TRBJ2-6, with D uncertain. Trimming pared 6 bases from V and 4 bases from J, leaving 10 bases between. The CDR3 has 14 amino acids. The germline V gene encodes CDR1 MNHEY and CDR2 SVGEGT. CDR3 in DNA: TGTGCCAGCAGCGACGGCGGAGGGGCCAACGTCCTGACTTTC. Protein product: CASSDGGGANVLTF.